These T cell receptor beta chains were read from a single sample in a study of T cell clones after liver transplantation. Repertoires were generated with immunoSEQ multiplex PCR, while TCRdb's copy carries only in-frame clones and drops some. The table records nearly 55,000 clones, approximately 84% of them present only once. The material sequenced was CD4+ T cells from blood, taken before liver transplant. The source of these receptors is a human donor who received a liver transplant. Each CDR3 is given with its conserved first and last residue. Each record gives: D gene, V gene, CDR3 length, clone size, J gene, CDR3 protein, CDR3 DNA. D genes are given only for firm matches. Expanded clones are given a class, and other clones once, few, many or no size at all.

NA	TRBV11-2	12	NA	TRBJ2-2	CASSFHSGELFF	TGTGCCAGCAGCTTCCATAGCGGGGAGCTGTTTTTT
NA	TRBV6-1	13	NA	TRBJ1-1	CASSEAWGDEAFF	TGTGCCAGCAGTGAGGCCTGGGGGGATGAAGCTTTCTTT
NA	TRBV27	17	NA	TRBJ2-1	CASSPGTPTLGYNEQFF	TGTGCCAGCAGTCCCGGGACTCCTACACTCGGCTACAATGAGCAGTTCTTC
NA	TRBV29-1	12	NA	TRBJ1-1	CSVEDPPKEAFF	TGCAGCGTTGAAGATCCTCCTAAGGAAGCTTTCTTT
NA	TRBV18	14	NA	TRBJ2-7	CASSTQQGPYEQYF	TGTGCCAGCTCTACACAACAGGGTCCCTACGAGCAGTACTTC
NA	TRBV5-4	15	NA	TRBJ2-1	CASSLADSKYNEQFF	TGTGCCAGCAGCTTGGCGGACAGCAAATACAATGAGCAGTTCTTC
TRBD1	TRBV10-3	14	NA	TRBJ1-2	CAISEMQGESGYTF	TGTGCCATCAGTGAGATGCAGGGGGAATCTGGCTACACCTTC
NA	TRBV18	13	NA	TRBJ1-5	CASSRTNNQPQHF	TGTGCCAGCTCCCGGACAAACAATCAGCCCCAGCATTTT
NA	TRBV7-9	14	NA	TRBJ1-5	CASSAGGGNQPQHF	TGTGCCAGCAGCGCCGGTGGGGGCAATCAGCCCCAGCATTTT
TRBD2	TRBV7-2	17	NA	TRBJ2-5	CASSFSPLGGGDGTQYF	TGTGCCAGCAGCTTCTCCCCCCTGGGCGGGGGGGACGGGACCCAGTACTTC
TRBD2	TRBV4-1	18	NA	TRBJ2-7	CASSQAHPSGRPVYEQYF	TGCGCCAGCAGCCAAGCCCACCCGAGCGGGAGGCCTGTCTACGAGCAGTACTTC
NA	TRBV15	14	NA	TRBJ1-1	CATSRGSDYPEAFF	TGTGCCACCAGCAGAGGTAGCGATTATCCTGAAGCTTTCTTT
NA	TRBV4-2	14	NA	TRBJ2-5	CASSQVTEQETQYF	TGTGCCAGCAGCCAAGTTACAGAACAAGAGACCCAGTACTTC
NA	TRBV2	15	NA	TRBJ1-5	CASSEEGVGNQPQHF	TGTGCCAGCAGTGAAGAGGGGGTTGGCAATCAGCCCCAGCATTTT
TRBD1	TRBV7-9	14	once	TRBJ2-7	CASSHRQGVYEQYF	TGTGCCAGCAGCCATCGACAGGGAGTCTACGAGCAGTACTTC
NA	TRBV9	15	NA	TRBJ2-1	CASSVAADSYNEQFF	TGTGCCAGCAGCGTAGCGGCAGACTCCTACAATGAGCAGTTCTTC
NA	TRBV4-1	14	few	TRBJ1-1	CASSQIGRDTEAFF	TGCGCCAGCAGCCAGATCGGTAGGGACACTGAAGCTTTCTTT
TRBD1	TRBV18	14	NA	TRBJ1-5	CASSQTGGGQPQHF	TGTGCCAGCTCACAGACAGGGGGCGGCCAGCCCCAGCATTTT
NA	TRBV9	15	NA	TRBJ1-1	CASSVGNTKGTEAFF	TGTGCCAGCAGCGTAGGTAATACAAAAGGGACTGAAGCTTTCTTT
NA	TRBV5-6	15	NA	TRBJ2-7	CASSPRRDFTYEQYF	TGTGCCAGCAGCCCGAGACGGGACTTTACCTACGAGCAGTACTTC
NA	TRBV28	13	once	TRBJ1-2	CASSLRQGWGYTF	TGTGCCAGCAGCCTACGTCAGGGATGGGGCTACACCTTC
TRBD2	TRBV4-3	16	once	TRBJ2-5	CASSRTSGGFQETQYF	TGCGCCAGCAGCCGGACTAGCGGGGGGTTTCAAGAGACCCAGTACTTC
TRBD2	TRBV19	17	NA	TRBJ2-3	CASSIDEAGVTTDTQYF	TGTGCCAGTAGTATAGATGAGGCGGGGGTTACCACAGATACGCAGTATTTT
NA	TRBV7-9	14	once	TRBJ1-3	CASSSGDLANTIYF	TGTGCCAGCAGCAGCGGGGACCTCGCAAACACCATATATTTT
NA	TRBV14	15	NA	TRBJ1-1	CASSPWAWTGPEAFF	TGTGCCAGCAGCCCCTGGGCTTGGACTGGGCCTGAAGCTTTCTTT